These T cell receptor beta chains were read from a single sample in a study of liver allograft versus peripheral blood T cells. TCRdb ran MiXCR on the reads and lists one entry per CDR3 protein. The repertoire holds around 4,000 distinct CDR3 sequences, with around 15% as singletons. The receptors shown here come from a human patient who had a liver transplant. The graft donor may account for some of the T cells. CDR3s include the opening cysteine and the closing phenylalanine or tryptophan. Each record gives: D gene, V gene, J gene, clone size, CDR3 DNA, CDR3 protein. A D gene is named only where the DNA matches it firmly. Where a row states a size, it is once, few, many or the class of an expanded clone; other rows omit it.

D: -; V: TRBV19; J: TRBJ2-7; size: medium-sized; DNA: TGTGCCAGTAGTATGGGCCTTAGAAACGAGCAGTACTTC; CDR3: CASSMGLRNEQYF
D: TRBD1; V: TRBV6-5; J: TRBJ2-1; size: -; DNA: TGTGCCAGCAGGGCCCCAGACAGGGCTGAGCAGTTCTTC; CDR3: CASRAPDRAEQFF
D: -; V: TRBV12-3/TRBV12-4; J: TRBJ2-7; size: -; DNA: TGTGCCAGCAGCCCCCCGGGCAGGGGATCCTACGAGCAGTACTTC; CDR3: CASSPPGRGSYEQYF
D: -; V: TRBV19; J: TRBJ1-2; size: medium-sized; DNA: TGTGCCAGTAGATCGACCAGGAGCTATGGCTACACCTTC; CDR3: CASRSTRSYGYTF
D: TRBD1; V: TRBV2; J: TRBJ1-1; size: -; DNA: TGTGCCAGCACCTCCGGGACAGGTCGAGGTGAAGCTTTCTTT; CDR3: CASTSGTGRGEAFF
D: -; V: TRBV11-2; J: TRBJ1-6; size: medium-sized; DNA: TGTGCCAGCAGCTTGACAGTCCTCAATTCACCCCTCCACTTT; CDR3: CASSLTVLNSPLHF
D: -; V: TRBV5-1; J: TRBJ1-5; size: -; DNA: TGCGCCAGCCTGCACATCAAATTAGAGAGCCCAAATCAGCCCCAGCATTTT; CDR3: CASLHIKLESPNQPQHF
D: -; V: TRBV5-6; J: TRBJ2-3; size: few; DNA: TGTGCCAGCAGCTTGGTGAGTGGGGGAGTAGATACGCAGTATTTT; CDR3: CASSLVSGGVDTQYF
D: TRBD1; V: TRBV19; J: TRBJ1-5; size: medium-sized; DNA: TGTGCCAGTAGTACCGGACAGGGCAATCAGCCCCAGCATTTT; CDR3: CASSTGQGNQPQHF
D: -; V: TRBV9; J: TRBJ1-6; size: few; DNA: TGTGCCAGCAGCGTAGGGCTAGGGGCGGAGAAACCCCTCCACTTT; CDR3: CASSVGLGAEKPLHF
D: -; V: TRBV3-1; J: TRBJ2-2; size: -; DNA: TGTGCCAGCAGCCAAGCCCCCCTAGCGAGGTCCGGGGAGCTGTTTTTT; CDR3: CASSQAPLARSGELFF
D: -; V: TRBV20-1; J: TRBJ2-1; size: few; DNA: TGCAGTGCTAGGGGGGTACGGGGCGACAATGAGCAGTTCTTC; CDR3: CSARGVRGDNEQFF
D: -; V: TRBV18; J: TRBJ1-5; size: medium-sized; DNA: TGTGCCAGCTCACCGCCCGAGCGGGGTTACCATCAGCCCCAGCATTTT; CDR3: CASSPPERGYHQPQHF
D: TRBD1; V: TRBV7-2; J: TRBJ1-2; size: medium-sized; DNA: TGTGCCAGCAGCCCCAGACAGGGGGCTTTTGGCTACACCTTC; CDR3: CASSPRQGAFGYTF
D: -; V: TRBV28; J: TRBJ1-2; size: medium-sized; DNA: TGTGCCAGCGTGGGTTATAACTATGGCTACACCTTC; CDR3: CASVGYNYGYTF
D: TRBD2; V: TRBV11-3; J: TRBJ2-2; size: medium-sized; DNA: TGTGCCAGCAGCTCTGGGCGCGGCGGGAGATTGATAGGGGAGCTGTTTTTT; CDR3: CASSSGRGGRLIGELFF
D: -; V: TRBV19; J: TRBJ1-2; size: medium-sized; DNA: TGTGCCAGTAGTATAGCTGACACCCTATATGGCTACACCTTC; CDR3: CASSIADTLYGYTF
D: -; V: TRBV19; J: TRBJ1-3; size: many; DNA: TGTGCCAGTAGTATACCTGGAAACACCATATATTTT; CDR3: CASSIPGNTIYF
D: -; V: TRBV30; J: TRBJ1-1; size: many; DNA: TGTGCCTGGGCCTGGGACACTGAAGCTTTCTTT; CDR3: CAWAWDTEAFF
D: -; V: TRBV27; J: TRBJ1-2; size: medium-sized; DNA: TGTGCCAGCAGTTGGGGGAGGGGGGATGGCTACACCTTC; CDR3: CASSWGRGDGYTF
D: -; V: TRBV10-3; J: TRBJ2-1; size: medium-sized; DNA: TGTGCCAACCGACAGAGCCTCTACAATGAGCAGTTCTTC; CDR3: CANRQSLYNEQFF
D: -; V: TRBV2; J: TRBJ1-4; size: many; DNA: TGTGCCAGCAGCAAAGAGGGCACGGTTTATGAAAAACTGTTTTTT; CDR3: CASSKEGTVYEKLFF
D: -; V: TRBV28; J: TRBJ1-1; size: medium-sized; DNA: TGTGCCAGCAGTTTCGTACAGAACACTGAAGCTTTCTTT; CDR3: CASSFVQNTEAFF
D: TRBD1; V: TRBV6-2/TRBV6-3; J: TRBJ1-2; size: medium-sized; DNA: TGTGCCAGCAGTGCCGGGACAGGGGGGAGCTATGGCTACACCTTC; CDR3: CASSAGTGGSYGYTF
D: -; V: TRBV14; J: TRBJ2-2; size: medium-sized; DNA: TGTGCCAGCAGCCGAGACAGGTACACCGGGGAGCTGTTTTTT; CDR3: CASSRDRYTGELFF
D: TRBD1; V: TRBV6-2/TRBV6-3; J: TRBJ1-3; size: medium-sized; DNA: TGTGCCAGCTTGGACAGGGGAAACACCATATATTTT; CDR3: CASLDRGNTIYF
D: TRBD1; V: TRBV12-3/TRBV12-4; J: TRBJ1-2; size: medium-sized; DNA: TGTGCCAGCAGTTCTGGACAGGGAAGGGGGGATGGCTACACCTTC; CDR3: CASSSGQGRGDGYTF
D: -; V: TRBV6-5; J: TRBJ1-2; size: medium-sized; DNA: TGTGCCAGCAGTTGGGGGGGGACACCTAACTATGGCTACACCTTC; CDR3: CASSWGGTPNYGYTF
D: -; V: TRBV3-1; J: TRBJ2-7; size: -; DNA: TGTGCCAGCAGCCAAGGCCTCGGCTACGAGCAGTACTTC; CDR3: CASSQGLGYEQYF
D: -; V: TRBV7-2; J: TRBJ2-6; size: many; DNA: TGTGCCAGCACCTTTTCAGGGGCCAACGTCCTGACTTTC; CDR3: CASTFSGANVLTF
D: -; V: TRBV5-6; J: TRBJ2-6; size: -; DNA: TGTGCCAGCAGCCCCCCGGGGGTTGGGGCCAACGTCCTGACTTTC; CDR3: CASSPPGVGANVLTF
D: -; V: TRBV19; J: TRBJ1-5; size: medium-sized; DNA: TGTGCCAGTAGTATGGATAGAGATCAGCCCCAGCATTTT; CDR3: CASSMDRDQPQHF
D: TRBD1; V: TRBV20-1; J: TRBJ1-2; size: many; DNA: TGCAGTGCTCCGCAGACCGGGACAGGGAACTATGGCTACACCTTC; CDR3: CSAPQTGTGNYGYTF
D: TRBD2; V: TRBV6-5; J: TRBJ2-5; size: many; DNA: TGTGCCAGCAGTTTCACCGCGGGGGGGCCTACTGAGACCCAGTACTTC; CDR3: CASSFTAGGPTETQYF
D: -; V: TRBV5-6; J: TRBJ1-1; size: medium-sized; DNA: TGTGCCAGCAGCTTGATTTCAGGGAACACTGAAGCTTTCTTT; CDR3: CASSLISGNTEAFF
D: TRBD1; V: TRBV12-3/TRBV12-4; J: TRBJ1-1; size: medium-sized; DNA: TGTGCCAGCAGGGGACCGGGACAGGGAACTGAAGCTTTCTTT; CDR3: CASRGPGQGTEAFF
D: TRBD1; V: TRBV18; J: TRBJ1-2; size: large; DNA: TGTGCCAGCTCACCAGACAGGGGGTGGAATGGCTACACCTTC; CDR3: CASSPDRGWNGYTF
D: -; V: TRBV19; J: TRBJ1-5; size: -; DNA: TGTGCCAGTTCGCCCCGTTTGCGGGATTGGAAGCCCCAGCATTTT; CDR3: CASSPRLRDWKPQHF
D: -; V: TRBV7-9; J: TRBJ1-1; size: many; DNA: TGTGCCAGCAGCTTAGATATGAACACTGAAGCTTTCTTT; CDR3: CASSLDMNTEAFF
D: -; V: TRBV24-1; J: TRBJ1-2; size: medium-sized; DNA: TGTGCCACCAGTGATTCTCCTCTCCGACAGGATCGACGGAAGGCCTATGGCTACACCTTC; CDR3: CATSDSPLRQDRRKAYGYTF
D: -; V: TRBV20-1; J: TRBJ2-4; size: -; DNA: TGCAGTGCTCTCCCCCGGGACAACATTCAGTACTTC; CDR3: CSALPRDNIQYF
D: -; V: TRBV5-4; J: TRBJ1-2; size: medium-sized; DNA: TGTGCCAGCAGGGGCCTAGGGGATTCAGGCTACACCTTC; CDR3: CASRGLGDSGYTF
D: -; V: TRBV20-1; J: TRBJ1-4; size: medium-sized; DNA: TGCAGTGCTTGGACAGATGAAAAACTGTTTTTT; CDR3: CSAWTDEKLFF
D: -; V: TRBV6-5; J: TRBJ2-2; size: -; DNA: TGTGCCAGCAGTTCATACACCGGGGAGCTGTTTTTT; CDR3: CASSSYTGELFF
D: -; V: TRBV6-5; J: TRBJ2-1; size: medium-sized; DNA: TGTGCCAGCAGTTACTCCCCCGCTGGGGGGAGAGGCAATGAGCAGTTCTTC; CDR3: CASSYSPAGGRGNEQFF
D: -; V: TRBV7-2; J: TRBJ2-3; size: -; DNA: TGTGCCAGCAGCTTAGGAGGTTGGAGCACAGATACGCAGTATTTT; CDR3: CASSLGGWSTDTQYF
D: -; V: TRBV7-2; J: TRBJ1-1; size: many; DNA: TGTGCCAGCAGCTTAGAGGGTACGGTCGCTGAAGCTTTCTTT; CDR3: CASSLEGTVAEAFF
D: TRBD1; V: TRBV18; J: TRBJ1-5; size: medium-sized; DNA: TGTGCCAGCTCACCACGGACAGGCGCGGATCAGCCCCAGCATTTT; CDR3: CASSPRTGADQPQHF
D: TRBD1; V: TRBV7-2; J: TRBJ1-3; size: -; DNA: TGTGCCAGCAGCCGCGACAGGGTAATATCCGGGAACACCATATATTTT; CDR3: CASSRDRVISGNTIYF
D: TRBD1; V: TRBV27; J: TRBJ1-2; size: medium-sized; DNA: TGTGCCAGCACTCGTCCCGGGACAGGGAATGGCTACACCTTC; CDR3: CASTRPGTGNGYTF
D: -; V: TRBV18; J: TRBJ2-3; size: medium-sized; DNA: TGTGCCAGCTCACCACAGGGGGGTGGCGCAGATACGCAGTATTTT; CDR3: CASSPQGGGADTQYF
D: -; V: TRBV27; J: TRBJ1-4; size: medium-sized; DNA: TGTGCCAGCAGTTTGGGGATAAGAGTTCGTCTAACTAATGAAAAACTGTTTTTT; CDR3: CASSLGIRVRLTNEKLFF
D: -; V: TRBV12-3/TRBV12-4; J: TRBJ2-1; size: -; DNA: TGTGCCAGCAGTTCCCTACGAGGGGCCGCTGAGCAGTTCTTC; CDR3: CASSSLRGAAEQFF
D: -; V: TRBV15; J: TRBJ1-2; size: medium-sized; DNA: TGTGCCACCAGCAGAGACAGACAGGCGGGCTACACCTTC; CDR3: CATSRDRQAGYTF
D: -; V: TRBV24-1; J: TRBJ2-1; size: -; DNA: TGTGCCACCAGTGATTTTATAAGCAATGAGCAGTCCTTC; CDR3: CATSDFISNEQSF